This T cell receptor beta chain is drawn from a study of Graves' ophthalmopathy and Graves' hyperthyroidism. The study, taken as a whole, reports: The authors also found most expanded thyroid clonotypes above 0.001 frequency in blood. This model predicted ophthalmopathy progression (sensitivity 70% to 71%, specificity about 72%).

With respect to this clonotype: Its antigen is undetermined.

RNA served as the template for amplifying TCR beta CDR3 regions. The authors performed first-round RT-PCR with HTBI primers and then a second-round multiplex PCR. TCRdb itself ran the multiplex PCR reads through MiXCR, one entry per CDR3 protein. The profile shows under 800,000 distinct CDR3 sequences, about 20% of them singletons. Germline V CDR1 and CDR2: SGHRS, YFSETQ. Trimming took 1 base from V and 2 from J, leaving 15 bases between them. The CDR3 runs 16 residues. If patients had other autoimmune diseases, uncontrolled infections, pregnancy or lactation, they were excluded. This TCR derives from a woman between 18 and 29 years old with stable Graves' hyperthyroidism. Some clones in this sample may be carry-over from other donors' samples. The sample was peripheral blood. The chain has TRBV5-1 and TRBJ2-5; tentatively, D is TRBD2 (5 bases). CDR3 sequence reads: CASSLFATGGQETQYF. In DNA, the CDR3 is TGCGCCAGCAGCTTGTTTGCTACGGGCGGGCAAGAGACCCAGTACTTC.